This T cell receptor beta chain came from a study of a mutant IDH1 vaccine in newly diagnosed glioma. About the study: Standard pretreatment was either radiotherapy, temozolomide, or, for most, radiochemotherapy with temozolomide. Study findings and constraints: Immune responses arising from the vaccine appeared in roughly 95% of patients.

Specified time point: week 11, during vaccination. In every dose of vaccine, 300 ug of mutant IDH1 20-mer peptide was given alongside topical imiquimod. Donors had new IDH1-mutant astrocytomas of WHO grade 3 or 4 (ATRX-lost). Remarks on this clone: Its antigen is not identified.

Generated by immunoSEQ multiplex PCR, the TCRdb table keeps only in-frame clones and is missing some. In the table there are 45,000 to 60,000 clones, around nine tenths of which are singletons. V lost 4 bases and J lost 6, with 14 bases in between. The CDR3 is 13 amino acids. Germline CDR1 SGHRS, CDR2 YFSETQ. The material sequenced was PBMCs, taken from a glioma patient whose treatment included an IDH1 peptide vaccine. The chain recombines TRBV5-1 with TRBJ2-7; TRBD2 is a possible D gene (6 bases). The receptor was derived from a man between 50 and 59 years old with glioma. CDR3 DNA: TGCGCCAGCAGCGCACGCGGGACGGGCGAGCAGTACTTC. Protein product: CASSARGTGEQYF. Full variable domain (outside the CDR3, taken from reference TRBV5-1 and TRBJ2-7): KAGVTQTPRYLIKTRGQQVTLSCSPISGHRSVSWYQQTPGQGLQFLFEYFSETQRNKGNFPGRFSGRQFSNSRSEMNVSTLELGDSALYLCASSARGTGEQYFGPGTRLTVT.